This TCR beta chain was sequenced for a study of T cells in Graves' hyperthyroidism and ophthalmopathy. On the study more broadly: Peripheral blood was secured at the point of initial diagnosis, before any treatment.

Concerning this clonotype: The antigen remains undetermined.

Researchers amplified the TCR beta CDR3 regions from RNA transcripts. With the HTBI primer set, the TCR CDR3 went through a first round of RT-PCR. Via MiXCR, TCRdb re-called the multiplex PCR reads, giving one row per CDR3 protein. This table has approximately 430,000 distinct CDR3 sequences, around 16% appearing once. In germline, CDR1 is ENHRY, CDR2 SYGVKD. CDR3 length equals 13 residues. Trimming stripped 0 bases from V and 1 base from J, with 0 bases between. Notes on the study in general: Most expanded thyroid clonotypes above 0.001 recurred in blood.

With a duration under 2 months, the hyperthyroidism was newly diagnosed in patients aged 18 to 65. Diagnostic assessment was based on clinical symptoms, serum thyroxine and TRAb, thyroid ultrasound and orbital computed tomography. The V call is TRBV10-3, the J call TRBJ2-2; D call uncertain. The receptor was derived from a woman in her late teens or twenties with Graves' hyperthyroidism. Input material: blood. CDR3 loop: CAISESNTGELFF. The CDR3 DNA follows: TGTGCCATCAGTGAGTCGAACACCGGGGAGCTGTTTTTT.